This T cell receptor beta chain stems from a study of blood T cell repertoires in COVID-19. In the original processing: Nucleated cell number was recorded as an estimate derived from reference gene primer amplification. This table comes from immunoSEQ multiplex PCR, and its TCRdb copy is limited to in-frame clones, with some not included. V, J and clone size reflect that table, while D and trimming were determined from the DNA. There are fewer than 250,000 clones in the sample; around 85% occur only once, and 0.78% lies in the top ten. Losses at the gene ends were 4 bases for V and 2 bases for J; bases not matched to a gene: 8. CDR1 and CDR2 (germline): MNHEY, SMNVEV (reference sequence). This CDR3 spans 15 amino acids.

This sequence originates from a woman in her seventies with acute or convalescent COVID-19. Sequenced: peripheral blood. The rearrangement uses TRBV27 and TRBJ2-7; 7 bases align to TRBD1. The CDR3 loop reads CASSSLGTVTYEQYF. DNA of the CDR3: TGTGCCAGCAGTTCCCTTGGGACAGTGACCTACGAGCAGTACTTC.